This T cell receptor beta chain was sequenced for a study of beta chain features in type 1 diabetes (dated by TCRdb to 2017 to 2018). Background on the whole study: No differences in mean age, gender distribution, total cell number or subset yield were found between patients and healthy donors. A total of 107,917,701 sorted cells were examined across all samples, and the number of cells per subset was strongly correlated with RNA yield. The study compared TCRB repertoires of sorted circulating CD4+ T cell subsets between recently diagnosed type 1 diabetes patients and matched healthy donors. Regulatory and stem cell-like memory subsets were obtained from only 8 patients and roughly 8 healthy donors, while naive and central memory subsets were obtained from all 30 or so donors. The paper's findings and limits, for the study overall: Because cDNA rather than genomic DNA was sequenced, highly expressing activated cells could have been over-represented, although no difference in activation and CD3 levels was found between groups. Shorter templates might be favored by PCR, yet because patient and control samples were amplified and corrected together, any such skew would affect both groups equally. Because the HLA sub-analyses included only small numbers of individuals, any influence of HLA type on TCRB rearrangement was left unresolved. At VDJ recombination sites, patients with type 1 diabetes made fewer insertions and deleted more nucleotides, a pattern implying thymic rearrangement abnormalities. Type 1 diabetes patients showed a moderate but significant shortening of TCRB CDR3 length in all four CD4+ subsets. Naive, central memory and regulatory TCRB repertoires appeared to be more similar among patients than among healthy donors.

The CDR3 starts with the cysteine, ends with the phenylalanine, and has 15 residues. Of all the DNA, just the CDR3 is kept, 45 bases in frame from base 1. Trimming at the junction amounts to 4 bases on V and 0 bases on J, and the germline ends lie 10 bases apart. For CDR1 and CDR2, the germline V gene lists SGHAT and FQNNGV. For this clone: Its antigen is not yet known. Base qualities are not at hand, and no much larger clone is one base apart.

Each donor gave one peripheral blood draw, averaging approximately 0.12 L, which was collected into heparinised tubes. Naive, central memory, regulatory and stem cell-like memory CD4+ T cells were sorted on a BD FACSAria II using a panel including CD45RO, CCR7, CD25, CD127, CD95 and CD27. All sorted populations exceeded 98% purity. PBMCs were isolated immediately by Lymphoprep density gradient centrifugation and stained directly without culture. So that batch effects would be minimized, each experiment stained and sorted samples in pairs, pairing one healthy donor with one patient. The entire isolated RNA was reverse transcribed using the High Capacity cDNA Reverse Transcription Kit, and thus expressed TCRB transcripts were sequenced. Naive, central memory and regulatory T cell samples underwent deep immunoSEQ sequencing, averaging about 3.3 million total reads per sample. Sorted cells were lysed in RLT buffer and RNA was extracted with DNase-treated RNeasy Micro or Mini kits, depending on cell number. Each cell subset was processed on its own to prevent cross-contamination, while patient and healthy donor samples were processed together. Using the immunoSEQ multiplex PCR, TCRB sequences were amplified from cDNA into 87-bp fragments spanning the CDR3 region. The amplicons were sequenced using the Illumina HiSeq platform. Regarding the original processing steps: Synthetic template baselines were used to correct PCR bias computationally, reads within Hamming distance 2 were collapsed, and singletons that could not be merged were discarded. Reads were aligned against IMGT so that V, D and J genes, CDR3 length and insertions or deletions at six rearrangement sites could be assigned. Within each subset, clonotype counts were normalized to sorted cell number, after which true diversity and Gini coefficients were computed with the tcR R package. Repertoire sharing was quantified using the overlap coefficient calculated on TCRB nucleotide sequences. Out-of-frame TCRB sequences from naive cells were analyzed to stand in for the pre-selection repertoire. In its TCRdb copy, this immuneACCESS table keeps in-frame sequences only and misses some clones. Where compared with another copy, unresolved V genes explain less than half of these, and the others have no known cause. V, J and clone size were drawn from that table, and D and trimming were deduced from the DNA. The sample table holds approximately 470,000 clones, of which about 32% were seen once. The biggest ten clones account for around 0.065% of the sample.

Sequencing used naive CD4+ T cells from blood. Sample cell subset or site, as interpreted from the label and publication: true naive CD4+ T cells. The rearrangement combines TRBV11-2 with TRBJ2-1; the D gene is perhaps TRBD2, on 6 matching bases. The receptor's source is a man younger than 30 in good health. CDR3 loop: CASSSGTPSYNEQFF. The DNA is TGTGCCAGCAGCTCGGGGACTCCCTCCTACAATGAGCAGTTCTTC. Here the CDR3 is joined to the reference TRBV11-2 and TRBJ2-1 genes, and the full variable domain is: EAGVAQSPRYKIIEKRQSVAFWCNPISGHATLYWYQQILGQGPKLLIQFQNNGVVDDSQLPKDRFSAERLKGVDSTLKIQPAKLEDSAVYLCASSSGTPSYNEQFFGPGTRLTVL.